This TCR beta chain was observed in a study of blood T cell repertoires in COVID-19. Overall study context: Samples came from the United States, Italy and Spain, spanning acute and convalescent COVID-19. From T cells, B-cell-depleted T cells, or PBMCs came the material, which was cDNA or gDNA.

The CDR3 contains 15 residues. V shed 7 bases, J shed 3 bases, and the junction held 4 bases outside the gene matches. Germline values: CDR1 MNHEY, CDR2 SVGAGI. In the original workflow: Estimated nucleated cell counts came from reference gene primer amplification. The protocol was immunoSEQ multiplex PCR, while the TCRdb copy is restricted to in-frame clones and leaves out a portion. That table gives V, J and clone size, and the DNA gave D and trimming. The sample shows hundreds of thousands of clones, 70% to 90% of them seen only once. This TCR derives from a woman in her twenties or thirties who had recovered from COVID-19. The specimen was peripheral blood. The rearrangement links TRBV6-5 to TRBJ2-6; 9 bases are shared with TRBD1. The CDR3 sequence is CASTRTGDGANVLTF. The CDR3 nucleotides are TGTGCCAGCACCAGGACAGGGGATGGGGCCAACGTCCTGACTTTC.